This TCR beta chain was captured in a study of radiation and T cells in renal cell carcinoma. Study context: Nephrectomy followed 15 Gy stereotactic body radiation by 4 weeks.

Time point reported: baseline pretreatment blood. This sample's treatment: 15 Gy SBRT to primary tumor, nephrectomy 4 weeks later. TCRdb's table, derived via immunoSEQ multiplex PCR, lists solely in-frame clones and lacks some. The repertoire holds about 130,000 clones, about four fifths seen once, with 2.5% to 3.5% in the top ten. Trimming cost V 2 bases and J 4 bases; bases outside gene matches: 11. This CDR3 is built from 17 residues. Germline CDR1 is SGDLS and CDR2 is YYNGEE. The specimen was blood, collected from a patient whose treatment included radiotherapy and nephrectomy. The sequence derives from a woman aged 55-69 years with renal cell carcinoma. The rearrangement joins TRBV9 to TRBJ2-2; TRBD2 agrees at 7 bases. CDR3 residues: CASSVLSSGALTGELFF. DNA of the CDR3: TGTGCCAGCAGCGTGCTATCGAGCGGGGCGCTCACCGGGGAGCTGTTTTTT. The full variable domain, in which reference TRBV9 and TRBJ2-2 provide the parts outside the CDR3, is DSGVTQTPKHLITATGQRVTLRCSPRSGDLSVYWYQQSLDQGLQFLIQYYNGEERAKGNILERFSAQQFPDLHSELNLSSLELGDSALYFCASSVLSSGALTGELFFGEGSRLTVL.